This TCR beta chain was sequenced in a study of T cells in Graves' hyperthyroidism and ophthalmopathy. Ophthalmopathy cases scored 3 or more on the Clinical Activity Score and 4 or more on NOSPECS grade, with duration below 3 months. Uncontrolled infection, other autoimmune disease, pregnancy or lactation disqualified patients from enrolment. This clonotype was counted only a few times. J gave up 5 bases and V 0 bases, and 4 bases lay outside the gene matches. The CDR3 extends over 16 amino acids. Germline V lookup: CDR1 LNHNV, CDR2 YYDKDF (reference sequence). Authors of the study amplified TCR beta CDR3 regions from RNA transcripts. The HTBI primer set drove a first-round RT-PCR of the TCR CDR3. Each CDR3 protein is one row after TCRdb ran MiXCR on the multiplex PCR reads. This sample has hundreds of thousands of distinct CDR3 sequences; about a fifth occur once, and the top ten carry 34%.

V usage is TRBV15 and J usage is TRBJ1-5, with 10 bases aligning to TRBD1. The sample was blood. This receptor was identified in a man between 25 and 39 years old with Graves' ophthalmopathy. CDR3 DNA sequence: TGTGCCACCAGCAGAGATCCGGGACAGGGGCATCAGCCCCAGCATTTT. The encoded protein is CATSRDPGQGHQPQHF.